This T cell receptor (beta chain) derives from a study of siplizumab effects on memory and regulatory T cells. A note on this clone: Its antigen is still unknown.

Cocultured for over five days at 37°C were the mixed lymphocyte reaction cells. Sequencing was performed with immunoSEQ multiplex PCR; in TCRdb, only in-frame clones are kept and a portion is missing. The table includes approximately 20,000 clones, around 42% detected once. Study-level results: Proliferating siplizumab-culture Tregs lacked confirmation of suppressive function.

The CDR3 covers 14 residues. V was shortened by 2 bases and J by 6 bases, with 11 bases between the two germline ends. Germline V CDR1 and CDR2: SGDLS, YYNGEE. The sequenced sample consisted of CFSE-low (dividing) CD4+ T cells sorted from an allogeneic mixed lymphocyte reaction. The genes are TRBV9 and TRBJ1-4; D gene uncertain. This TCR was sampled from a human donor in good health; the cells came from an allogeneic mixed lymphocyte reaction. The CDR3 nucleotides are TGTGCCAGCAGCGTTGGGCAGGTCGATGAAAAACTGTTTTTT. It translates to CASSVGQVDEKLFF.